This T cell receptor (beta chain) was captured by sequencing in a study of cytomegalovirus exposure and HLA in healthy donors. As for the study in general: A preliminary data release comprised approximately 85 million unique TCRs obtained from HLA-typed donors. Clustering assigned roughly 81% of the approximately 400 genotyped donors to the Caucasian-associated ancestry cluster. The study's findings and limits: It was 164 TCR beta chains that were listed as cytomegalovirus-associated.

This CDR3 contains 14 residues. The germline CDR1 and CDR2 sequences are LNHDA and SQIVND (reference sequence). With 4 bases clipped from V and 7 bases from J, the junction kept 9 bases outside the gene matches. The PCR made use of 60 Vbeta and 13 Jbeta primers. Measured with immunoSEQ multiplex PCR; TCRdb has only the in-frame clones, and not every one. Among roughly 150,000 clones listed, approximately 88% were seen once. Concerning this clone: As yet, its antigen is unknown.

The source material was PBMCs. The chain links TRBV19 to TRBJ1-1; TRBD1 matches at 7 bases. The receptor was derived from a boy aged 2 to 10 in good health and CMV-seronegative. In DNA, the CDR3 is TGTGCCAGTAGTAATGGGCCCCGGACAGGTGAAGCTTTCTTT. Protein: CASSNGPRTGEAFF.